The clone carrying this T cell receptor beta chain has a single count. This entry is derived from a study of OX40 agonist ivuxolimab in advanced cancers. Looking at the study overall: The dose-escalation group included hepatocellular carcinoma, melanoma, renal cell carcinoma and head and neck cancer. Subjects had a mean age of roughly 60 years, with a range of 23 to 79; less than 90% were male.

Samples were taken at baseline and on day 1 of cycles 4 and 7. The V and J ends lost 4 bases and 0 bases, in that order; junction bases with no gene match: 3. The CDR3 runs to 16 residues. CDR1 and CDR2 (germline): SGHNT, YYREEE (reference sequence). The data were produced by immunoSEQ multiplex PCR, yet TCRdb's version contains in-frame clones alone and is incomplete. Of about 28,000 clones listed, 75% to 90% are singletons. The genes are TRBV5-4 and TRBJ2-6; 8 bases are a match to TRBD1. The material sequenced was CD4+ or CD8+ T cells sorted from blood, taken in a trial of the OX40 agonist ivuxolimab. This receptor was taken from an adult with an advanced solid tumor such as melanoma, head and neck, liver or kidney cancer. The CDR3 spells CASSQGTGSGANVLTF. As DNA, the CDR3 is TGTGCCAGCAGCCAAGGGACAGGCTCTGGGGCCAACGTCCTGACTTTC.